This T cell receptor (beta chain) was recorded in a study of T-cell reconstitution after alpha-beta-depleted transplantation in children. Findings and limits, study-wide: Diversity of TCRbeta at day 60 was high in some patients, arising from surviving recipient T cells and thymic progenitors. It was newly produced T cells that mostly accounted for T-cell counts and diversity one year after transplant. Reports say that about two months after transplant, the alpha-beta T cells came out of several hundred graft clones that had expanded.

Researchers prepared the TCRbeta library using unique molecular identifiers, the study reports. TCRdb called the PCR reads again in MiXCR, with one record for every CDR3 protein. The data contain about 580,000 distinct CDR3 sequences, under 30% of them seen just once; the ten biggest clones take up roughly 15%. The CDR3 is made up of 16 amino acids. Germline V gene data show CDR1 as MNHNS and CDR2 as SASEGT. V shed 0 bases, J shed 1 base, and the junction held 3 bases outside the gene matches. The count of this clonotype is one. Its target is not known. The chain recombines TRBV6-1 with TRBJ2-3, with 8 bases fitting TRBD1. This TCR came from a boy under two years old who had a stem cell transplant for acute myeloid leukemia, so the T cells may come from the graft donor. The specimen was PBMCs, mostly from graft donor cells, collected 360 days after TCRalphabeta/CD19-depleted stem cell transplant. The CDR3 sequence: CASSEAQGAGTDTQYF. CDR3 bases: TGTGCCAGCAGTGAAGCGCAGGGGGCGGGCACAGATACGCAGTATTTT.